These 20 T cell receptor beta chains were all obtained from the same sample, sequenced in a study of T cell responses to AZD1222 COVID-19 vaccine. Repertoires were generated with immunoSEQ multiplex PCR, while TCRdb's copy carries only in-frame clones and drops some. The repertoire holds some 130,000 clones, with 80% to 95% as singletons. The sequenced sample was peripheral blood, obtained on day 0 of AZD1222 vaccination. Receptors originate from an adult in good health.

J is TRBJ1-1 and V is TRBV5-5; perhaps TRBD1 as D (6 bases). The V end was cut by 4 bases, the J end by 1 base, with 17 bases between. This CDR3 has 16 amino acids. The germline V gene has CDR1 SGHKS and CDR2 YYEKEE (reference sequence). This chain's CDR3 is CASSPSRGIGNTEAFF. The CDR3 DNA follows: TGTGCCAGCAGCCCGTCCAGGGGTATAGGGAACACTGAAGCTTTCTTT.

CDR3 region: CASSQVGGTVNTGELFF. In DNA, the CDR3 is TGTGCCAGCAGCCAAGTGGGCGGGACAGTGAACACCGGGGAGCTGTTTTTT. V and J are TRBV3-1 (or the pseudogene TRBV3-2) and TRBJ2-2; possibly TRBD1 for D (7 bases). The ends were cut back, 1 base at V and 1 base at J, with 13 bases in the middle. Germline V lookup: CDR1 LGHDT, CDR2 YNNKEL (reference sequence). This CDR3 comprises 17 residues.

This chain links TRBV6-2 or TRBV6-3 with TRBJ1-2, with D perhaps TRBD1 (6 bases). CDR1 is MNHEY, CDR2 SVGEGT, per germline. V was clipped by 6 bases and J by 7 bases, with 21 bases between them. The CDR3 loop spans 15 amino acids. The chain's CDR3 is CASSQFTGLRGGYTF. CDR3 bases: TGTGCCAGCAGCCAATTTACAGGGCTCCGTGGTGGCTACACCTTC.

The chain uses TRBV6-5 and TRBJ2-1, with TRBD2 matching over 8 bases. The CDR3 is 14 residues long. Trimming removed 8 bases from V and 5 bases from J; junction bases left unmatched: 8. Germline V gives CDR1 MNHEY, CDR2 SVGAGI. The DNA for the CDR3 is TGTGCCAGCTCAACGACTAGCGAAGACAATGAGCAGTTCTTC. Protein sequence: CASSTTSEDNEQFF.

In DNA, the CDR3 is TGTGCCAGTAGTCGGGGGGCTAGCGGGAGGCGTGGGGCCTACGAGCAGTACTTC. As protein: CASSRGASGRRGAYEQYF. This chain uses TRBV19 with TRBJ2-7; the match to TRBD2 covers 11 bases. The CDR3 sequence is 18 residues long. Germline V CDR1 and CDR2: LNHDA, SQIVND (reference sequence). J lost 2 bases, V lost 5 bases, and 14 bases had no gene match.

Here the CDR3 DNA reads TGTGCCAGCGGGAACAGGGTCGACACTGAAGCTTTCTTT. It specifies CASGNRVDTEAFF. The chain uses TRBV6-5 and TRBJ1-1; possibly TRBD1 for D (6 bases). There are 13 residues in the CDR3. V was trimmed by 8 bases and J by 3 bases, leaving 13 bases between them. The germline V gene encodes CDR1 MNHEY and CDR2 SVGAGI.

The chain has TRBV11-2 and TRBJ2-2, with D unclear. CDR3 size: 13 residues. Trimming left V 3 bases short and J 7 bases short, with 9 bases between. CDR1 is SGHAT, CDR2 FQNNGV, per germline. This CDR3 is CASSLSRSGELFF. In nucleotides, the CDR3 is TGTGCCAGCAGCTTGAGCAGGAGCGGGGAGCTGTTTTTT.

The chain employs TRBV15 and TRBJ1-2, with D uncertain. V was clipped by 0 bases and J by 2 bases, with 4 bases between them. The CDR3 loop spans 13 amino acids. Germline V gene lookup returns CDR1 LNHNV and CDR2 YYDKDF (reference sequence). The CDR3 DNA sequence: TGTGCCACCAGCAGAGAGGGAAACTATGGCTACACCTTC. It is translated as CATSREGNYGYTF.

This chain joins TRBV20-1 and TRBJ2-4; D uncertain. V was trimmed by 5 bases and J by 0 bases, leaving 2 bases between them. Germline V gives CDR1 DFQATT, CDR2 SNEGSKA (reference sequence). This CDR3 contains 11 residues. CDR3 loop: CSAAAKNIQYF. The CDR3 nucleotides are TGCAGTGCTGCAGCCAAAAACATTCAGTACTTC.

The V gene is TRBV7-8, the J gene TRBJ2-1, with 11 bases fitting TRBD2. The CDR3 is 15 amino acids. Losses at the gene ends were 5 bases for V and 3 bases for J; bases not matched to a gene: 3. Germline V CDR1 and CDR2: SGHVS, FQNEAQ. The chain's CDR3 is CASSLGTSGYNEQFF. CDR3 in DNA: TGTGCCAGCAGCCTTGGGACTAGCGGCTACAATGAGCAGTTCTTC.

The chain couples TRBV19 to TRBJ2-2; 8 bases are shared with TRBD2. The CDR3 is 17 residues long. Germline V gene sequence: CDR1 LNHDA, CDR2 SQIVND (reference sequence). V lost 5 bases to trimming and J lost 5 bases; unmatched junction nucleotides: 13. The CDR3 spells CASSVTVSGRGTGELFF. The DNA for the CDR3 is TGTGCCAGTAGTGTGACGGTCAGCGGGAGAGGGACCGGGGAGCTGTTTTTT. The full variable domain, rest sourced from reference TRBV19 and TRBJ2-2, is DGGITQSPKYLFRKEGQNVTLSCEQNLNHDAMYWYRQDPGQGLRLIYYSQIVNDFQKGDIAEGYSVSREKKESFPLTVTSAQKNPTAFYLCASSVTVSGRGTGELFFGEGSRLTVL.

The V and J genes are TRBV11-3 and TRBJ2-2, with 7 bases matching TRBD2. Per the germline V gene, CDR1 is SGHNT and CDR2 is YENEEA. Trimming cost V 4 bases and J 5 bases; bases outside gene matches: 1. The length of the CDR3 is 13 residues. CDR3 in DNA: TGTGCCAGCAGCTCGCGGGAGACCGGGGAGCTGTTTTTT. Translation: CASSSRETGELFF.

The chain carries TRBV7-2 and TRBJ2-1, with D possibly TRBD2 on 5 matching bases. Germline-derived CDR1 and CDR2 are SGHTA and FQGNSA. The CDR3 is 14 amino acids. V lost 2 bases, J lost 5 bases, and 10 bases lay in between. CDR3 sequence reads: CASSLSTRNNEQFF. CDR3 in DNA: TGTGCCAGCAGCTTAAGCACTAGGAACAATGAGCAGTTCTTC.

V is TRBV19 and J is TRBJ1-1, with no clear D. The germline V and J ends were trimmed by 9 bases and 0 bases, with 8 bases remaining between them. The CDR3 has 12 residues. Germline loops: CDR1 LNHDA, CDR2 SQIVND (reference sequence). The CDR3 DNA follows: TGTGCCAGCCGGAGATTGAACACTGAAGCTTTCTTT. Protein product: CASRRLNTEAFF.

This chain links TRBV7-9 with TRBJ1-2, with 8 nucleotides matching TRBD1. In germline, CDR1 is SEHNR, CDR2 FQNEAQ (reference sequence). V gave up 5 bases and J gave up 4 bases; unmatched junction bases: 6. This CDR3 comprises 14 residues. CDR3 sequence (DNA): TGTGCCAGCAGCCCACCGGGACAGGTCTATGGCTACACCTTC. This encodes CASSPPGQVYGYTF.

The J gene is TRBJ2-7, the V gene TRBV29-1, with D maybe TRBD2 (5 bases). CDR1 SQVTM and CDR2 ANQGSEA come from the germline V gene. V shed 4 bases and J shed 4 bases, with 11 bases lying between them. This CDR3 is 12 amino acids long. CDR3 bases: TGCAGCGTTGCGGGGAATCGGTACGAGCAGTACTTC. As protein: CSVAGNRYEQYF.

The chain joins TRBV4-1 to TRBJ2-7; 7 positions agree with TRBD2. V trimming: 8 bases; J trimming: 5 bases; junction bases outside the gene matches: 12. Germline V gene sequence: CDR1 MGHRA, CDR2 YSYEKL. The CDR3 runs to 14 residues. CDR3 amino acids: CASGRVAGVDEQYF. In nucleotides, the CDR3 is TGCGCCAGCGGGAGGGTGGCGGGAGTCGACGAGCAGTACTTC.

A single count supports this clone. This chain uses TRBV7-2 with TRBJ1-1; TRBD1 is a possible D gene (5 bases). V gave up 1 base and J gave up 0 bases, with 12 bases separating them. CDR1 is SGHTA and CDR2 is FQGNSA in the germline V gene. The CDR3 length is 16 residues. The CDR3 region is CASSLGGGLLNTEAFF. CDR3 sequence (DNA): TGTGCCAGCAGCTTAGGGGGGGGACTCCTGAACACTGAAGCTTTCTTT.

The chain combines TRBV4-1 with TRBJ2-5; 14 bases align to TRBD2. Germline CDR1 and CDR2: MGHRA and YSYEKL. The CDR3 is 14 residues long. The V gene end was trimmed by 6 bases and the J gene end by 5 bases; junction bases not matched to a gene: 2. CDR3: CASSRTSGRETQYF. The CDR3 region has the DNA TGCGCCAGCAGTCGGACTAGCGGGAGGGAGACCCAGTACTTC.

The chain couples TRBV29-1 to TRBJ2-1; D unclear. Germline CDR1 and CDR2: SQVTM and ANQGSEA. The CDR3 sequence is 11 residues long. The V gene lost 7 bases and the J gene lost 9 bases, with 13 bases spanning the gap. Written as DNA, the CDR3 is TGCAGCGCGTTATGGGGAATTGAGCAGTTCTTC. Translated, it gives CSALWGIEQFF.